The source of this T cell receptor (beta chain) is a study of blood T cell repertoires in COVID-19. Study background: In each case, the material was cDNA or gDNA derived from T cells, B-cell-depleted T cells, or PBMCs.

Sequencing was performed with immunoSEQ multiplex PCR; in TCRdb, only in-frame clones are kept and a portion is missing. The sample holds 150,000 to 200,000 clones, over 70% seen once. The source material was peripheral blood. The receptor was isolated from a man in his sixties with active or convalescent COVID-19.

The DNA for the CDR3 is TGCGCCAGCAGTCTCCTCGGCGGGAGGGGCAATGAGCAGTTCTTC. Translating gives CASSLLGGRGNEQFF. V and J are TRBV4-1 and TRBJ2-1; 9 bases match TRBD2. V was clipped by 6 bases and J by 6 bases; unmatched bases: 9. The V gene's germline CDR1 is MGHRA and CDR2 YSYEKL. The CDR3 extends over 15 amino acids.